This T cell receptor beta chain was sequenced in a study of PD-L1 blockade in urothelial cancer. Looking at the study overall: When patients started atezolizumab in about 2014, it was given at 1,200 mg intravenously every 3 weeks. Blood samples contained a median 141,255 T cells. Study-wide results and caveats: Lower pretreatment blood TCR clonality, under the median, predicted better survival, researchers reported.

As regards this clone: Its antigen is unidentified.

TCRdb's copy holds only in-frame clones and misses some; the assay was immunoSEQ multiplex PCR. The sample consists of tens of thousands of clones, about 90% of them appearing once. The time point here: pretreatment peripheral blood. Germline assignment: CDR1 KGHSH and CDR2 LQKENI. The V end lost 6 bases, the J end lost 4 bases, and 14 bases lay between the germline ends. CDR3 size: 14 residues. The chain recombines TRBV18 with TRBJ2-3; D may be TRBD1 (6 bases). This sequence was found in a man aged 55-75 years with urothelial cancer. This specimen was PBMCs, taken around atezolizumab (anti-PD-L1) treatment. CDR3 in amino acids: CASSSEGVPDTQYF. As DNA, the CDR3 is TGTGCCAGCTCCTCCGAGGGGGTACCAGATACGCAGTATTTT.